This TCR beta chain was found in a study of blood T cell repertoires in COVID-19. For the study at large: Italy, Spain and the United States were the sources of the convalescent and acute COVID-19 samples. PBMCs, B-cell-depleted T cells, or T cells were the source of the cDNA or gDNA that made up the material.

As originally analysed: Researchers report that nucleated cell counts were estimated from reference gene primer amplification. Some clones are missing from TCRdb's copy, which holds only in-frame ones; the method was immunoSEQ multiplex PCR. For V, J and clone size, that table is used; D and trimming come from the DNA. The sample includes fewer than 500,000 clones, approximately 77% of them seen just once. Sequenced sample: peripheral blood. The sequence came from a human donor with acute or convalescent COVID-19. The donor label of this sample is uncertain.

DNA of the CDR3: TGTGCCAGCAGCCATGGACAGATGCACGAGCAGTACTTC. Protein: CASSHGQMHEQYF. The chain is built from TRBV7-9 and TRBJ2-7; a weak D match, TRBD1 (6 bases). Trimming left V 5 bases short and J 5 bases short, with 13 bases between. Germline values: CDR1 SEHNR, CDR2 FQNEAQ (reference sequence). This CDR3 has 13 residues.